A selection of T cell receptor beta chains follows, all from one sample in a study of T cells in Graves' hyperthyroidism and ophthalmopathy. TCRdb reprocessed the multiplex PCR reads with MiXCR, giving one entry per CDR3 protein. This sample has around 350,000 distinct CDR3 sequences, with roughly 15% found just once. Sequenced: blood. The receptors shown here come from a woman under 40 with Graves' ophthalmopathy. The CDR3 runs from the conserved cysteine through the conserved F or W. The D gene is left open where the match is weak. Clone size is shown for a subset of rows, as once, few, many or a class of expanded clone.

j_call v_call clone_size d_call cdr3_nt cdr3_aa
TRBJ2-3 TRBV7-2 NA TRBD1 TGTGCCAGCAGCAGAACAGGGGGCTCTTCAGATACGCAGTATTTT CASSRTGGSSDTQYF
TRBJ1-1 TRBV25-1 NA NA TGTGCCAGCAGTGAATCCCTTGGCAGGCACACTGAAGCTTTCTTT CASSESLGRHTEAFF
TRBJ1-2 TRBV30 many NA TGTGCCTGGAGTCTTGTCAATACGTTAGCTAACTATGGCTACACCTTC CAWSLVNTLANYGYTF
TRBJ1-5 TRBV12-3/TRBV12-4 many NA TGTGCCAGCAGTTTCGAGTATAGCAATCAGCCCCAGCATTTT CASSFEYSNQPQHF
TRBJ1-4 TRBV12-3/TRBV12-4 many NA TGTGCCAGCAGTTTAGGATCGCTTGAAAAACTGTTTTTT CASSLGSLEKLFF
TRBJ1-3 TRBV28 NA NA TGTGCCAGCAGTTTAATATTTGGGATATCCGGGAACACCATATATTTT CASSLIFGISGNTIYF
TRBJ2-3 TRBV2 few TRBD1 TGTGCCAGCAGTTCTAGGGACAGGGGGATAGATACGCAGTATTTT CASSSRDRGIDTQYF
TRBJ1-3 TRBV18 many NA TGTGCCAGCTCACCACTTGCGACAGGAGCACTAACTGGAAACACCATATATTTT CASSPLATGALTGNTIYF
TRBJ1-1 TRBV19 few NA TGTGCCAGTAGTACTACAGCTACTAAGATGAACATTGAAGCTTTCTTT CASSTTATKMNIEAFF
TRBJ2-7 TRBV20-1 many NA TGCAGTGCTAGCATTTGGCTATCAAGCTCCTACGAGCAGTACTTC CSASIWLSSSYEQYF
TRBJ1-4 TRBV7-9 many NA TGTGCCAGCAGCTTAGTGACAGCTGAAAAACTGTTTTTT CASSLVTAEKLFF
TRBJ2-5 TRBV30 many TRBD1 TGTGCCTGGTCCCGCCCCGACAGGGGAAGAAGGGAGACCCAGTACTTC CAWSRPDRGRRETQYF
TRBJ2-5 TRBV11-3 many NA TGTGCCAGCAGCTTAAGGGGCGGTACGAGCGGCGGAGAGACCCAGTACTTC CASSLRGGTSGGETQYF
TRBJ2-1 TRBV5-1 many NA TGCGCCAGCAGCTCGCAGAGTAGCTCCTACAATGAGCAGTTCTTC CASSSQSSSYNEQFF
TRBJ1-2 TRBV28 many TRBD1 TGTGCCAGCAGGCCGGGACAGCTTAACTATGGCTACACCTTC CASRPGQLNYGYTF
TRBJ2-5 TRBV9 few NA TGTGCCAGCAGCGTCGAAGGATTAGATAGGGAGACCCAGTACTTC CASSVEGLDRETQYF
TRBJ2-7 TRBV20-1 few NA TGCAGTGCTAGAGATTTACTAGCCTCACCCTACGAGCAGTACTTC CSARDLLASPYEQYF
TRBJ1-2 TRBV3-1 many NA TGTGCCAGCAGCCAAGACGGTAGAGGGCTTTATGGCTACACCTTC CASSQDGRGLYGYTF
TRBJ2-6 TRBV19 NA NA TGTGCCAGTAGTATAGGGGTACAGGGCCGCATTCTTTCGGGGGCCAACGTCCTGACTTTC CASSIGVQGRILSGANVLTF
TRBJ2-7 TRBV6-1 once TRBD2 TGTGCCAGCAGCGTGACTAGCGGGGGGGTCGAGCAGTACTTC CASSVTSGGVEQYF
TRBJ2-3 TRBV5-1 few TRBD2 TGCGCCAGCACCCTTGGAGGGAGCGGGGGGGCCGCAGATACGCAGTATTTT CASTLGGSGGAADTQYF
TRBJ2-7 TRBV5-1 many NA TGCGCCAGCAGCCGGGGCCAAATCATCGACGAGCAGTACTTC CASSRGQIIDEQYF
TRBJ1-1 TRBV12-3/TRBV12-4 NA NA TGTGCCAGCAGTTTCCTTGGAGCCACTGAAGCTTTCTTT CASSFLGATEAFF
TRBJ1-3 TRBV7-2 few NA TGTGCCAGCAGCTTAGGTGTGTTCTCTGGAAACACCATATATTTT CASSLGVFSGNTIYF
TRBJ1-1 TRBV7-9 NA NA TGTGCCACCCCGGGACACACGAACACTGAAGCTTTCTTT CATPGHTNTEAFF